This paragraph covers one TCR beta chain sequence. This entry comes from a study of blood T cell repertoires in COVID-19. Here immunoSEQ multiplex PCR was the method, and the copy in TCRdb shows in-frame clones only, minus some. The sample lists about 260,000 clones; 85% to 95% were seen once. The CDR3 is 13 residues long. V was trimmed by 0 bases and J by 5 bases, leaving 8 bases between them. Germline CDR1 and CDR2: SGHRS and YFSETQ. The receptor's source is a man aged 35 to 55 who had been exposed to COVID-19. Sequencing was performed on PBMCs or T cells enriched from blood (not recorded which). The V call is TRBV5-1, the J call TRBJ1-2; TRBD1 might be the D (5 bases). The CDR3 here is CASSLDRQYGYTF. The CDR3 region has the DNA TGCGCCAGCAGCTTGGACAGGCAATATGGCTACACCTTC.